The rows below give T cell receptor beta chains drawn from one sample of a study of Ad26.COV2.S vaccination and SARS-CoV-2 variants. Assay used: immunoSEQ multiplex PCR; TCRdb lists only in-frame clones, some missing. This repertoire shows around 400,000 clones, 80% to 95% found once; its top ten account for 9.5% to 15%. This specimen consisted of peripheral blood, obtained in a trial of Ad26.COV2.S vaccine versus placebo. These receptor sequences come from a person aged 18-65 years who received the Ad26.COV2.S COVID-19 vaccine or a placebo. Each CDR3 is given with its conserved first and last residue. A D gene is named only where the DNA matches it firmly. For some rows the clone size is stated as once, few or many, or as a class when expanded; others skip it.

clone size,J gene,V gene,D gene,CDR3 protein,CDR3 DNA
-,TRBJ2-3,TRBV13,-,CASSLGLSADTQYF,TGTGCCAGCAGCTTAGGCCTTTCCGCAGATACGCAGTATTTT
few,TRBJ1-1,TRBV29-1,-,CSALSPLGLNTEAFF,TGCAGCGCTCTAAGTCCCCTCGGGCTGAACACTGAAGCTTTCTTT
once,TRBJ2-1,TRBV6-6,TRBD2,CAGAIAGGRSYNEQFF,TGTGCCGGAGCTATAGCGGGAGGGCGCTCCTACAATGAGCAGTTCTTC
-,TRBJ2-1,TRBV19,TRBD2,CASAWSGGGYNEQFF,TGTGCCAGTGCCTGGTCGGGAGGGGGTTACAATGAGCAGTTCTTC
-,TRBJ2-5,TRBV11-3,-,CASSSYQTGETQYF,TGTGCCAGCAGCTCATACCAGACCGGGGAGACCCAGTACTTC
-,TRBJ2-6,TRBV5-1,TRBD1,CASSSWTGVNSGANVLTF,TGCGCCAGCAGCTCGTGGACAGGGGTGAACTCTGGGGCCAACGTCCTGACTTTC
-,TRBJ2-5,TRBV6-2/TRBV6-3,-,CASSYSIRETQYF,TGTGCCAGCAGTTACTCGATCCGCGAGACCCAGTACTTC
-,TRBJ1-2,TRBV24-1,TRBD1,CATSDPGTGGYGYTF,TGTGCCACCAGTGACCCCGGGACAGGGGGCTATGGCTACACCTTC
-,TRBJ2-3,TRBV6-5,TRBD1,CASSYTPGQGTDTQYF,TGTGCCAGCAGTTACACACCGGGACAGGGGACAGATACGCAGTATTTT
-,TRBJ1-5,TRBV24-1,TRBD1,CATRQGGSNQPQHF,TGTGCCACGAGACAGGGGGGCAGCAATCAGCCCCAGCATTTT
-,TRBJ2-3,TRBV28,TRBD2,CASSLSGGRGTDTQYF,TGTGCCAGCAGTTTATCAGGCGGGAGAGGGACAGATACGCAGTATTTT
-,TRBJ1-2,TRBV3-1/TRBV3-2,-,CASSQDGRSGYTF,TGTGCCAGCAGCCAAGATGGGCGATCCGGCTACACCTTC
-,TRBJ2-7,TRBV28,-,CASKGLLTPSEQYF,TGTGCCAGTAAGGGGCTGCTGACTCCTAGCGAGCAGTACTTC
-,TRBJ2-7,TRBV11-2,-,CASSTQGSYEQYF,TGTGCCAGCAGCACGCAGGGGTCCTACGAGCAGTACTTC
-,TRBJ2-7,TRBV2,-,CASEIYGGRYEQYF,TGTGCCAGCGAGATATACGGGGGGCGATACGAGCAGTACTTC
-,TRBJ2-1,TRBV29-1,TRBD2,CSAKGLAGGDEQFF,TGCAGCGCAAAGGGACTAGCGGGAGGAGATGAGCAGTTCTTC
-,TRBJ2-2,TRBV7-3,-,CASSSLNTGELFF,TGTGCCAGCAGCTCACTAAACACCGGGGAGCTGTTTTTT
-,TRBJ1-2,TRBV7-9,-,CASSLAGGEGYGYTF,TGTGCCAGCAGCTTAGCGGGGGGCGAAGGCTATGGCTACACCTTC
-,TRBJ2-5,TRBV5-1,-,CASSRLPSETQYF,TGCGCCAGCAGCCGCCTACCCTCGGAGACCCAGTACTTC
few,TRBJ2-7,TRBV7-8,-,CASSLITGTNGGEQYF,TGTGCCAGCAGCTTAATCACCGGGACCAACGGTGGGGAGCAGTACTTC
-,TRBJ1-3,TRBV5-4,-,CASSLMVGQGNTIYF,TGTGCCAGCAGCTTGATGGTCGGGCAGGGAAACACCATATATTTT
many,TRBJ2-3,TRBV6-4,TRBD2,CASSPGTSGADTQYF,TGTGCCAGCAGTCCCGGGACTAGCGGCGCAGATACGCAGTATTTT
few,TRBJ2-5,TRBV5-4,TRBD2,CASSAQTSGRETQYF,TGTGCCAGCAGCGCTCAGACTAGCGGGAGGGAGACCCAGTACTTC
-,TRBJ1-1,TRBV9,-,CASSTSSQGNTEAFF,TGTGCCAGCAGCACCAGTTCACAGGGGAACACTGAAGCTTTCTTT
-,TRBJ2-5,TRBV5-1,TRBD1,CATRTGGGEETQYF,TGCGCCACTAGGACAGGGGGCGGAGAAGAGACCCAGTACTTC
-,TRBJ1-2,TRBV6-2/TRBV6-3,-,CASSYPETYYGYTF,TGTGCCAGCAGTTACCCCGAGACTTACTATGGCTACACCTTC
-,TRBJ2-7,TRBV4-1,-,CASSQGDSRHEQYF,TGCGCCAGCAGCCAGGGTGACAGCCGGCACGAGCAGTACTTC
-,TRBJ2-5,TRBV7-9,-,CASSLDGTPLETQYF,TGTGCCAGCAGCTTAGATGGGACCCCTCTGGAGACCCAGTACTTC
-,TRBJ2-5,TRBV7-6,TRBD2,CASSLRVAGETQYF,TGTGCCAGCAGCTTACGCGTAGCGGGAGAGACCCAGTACTTC